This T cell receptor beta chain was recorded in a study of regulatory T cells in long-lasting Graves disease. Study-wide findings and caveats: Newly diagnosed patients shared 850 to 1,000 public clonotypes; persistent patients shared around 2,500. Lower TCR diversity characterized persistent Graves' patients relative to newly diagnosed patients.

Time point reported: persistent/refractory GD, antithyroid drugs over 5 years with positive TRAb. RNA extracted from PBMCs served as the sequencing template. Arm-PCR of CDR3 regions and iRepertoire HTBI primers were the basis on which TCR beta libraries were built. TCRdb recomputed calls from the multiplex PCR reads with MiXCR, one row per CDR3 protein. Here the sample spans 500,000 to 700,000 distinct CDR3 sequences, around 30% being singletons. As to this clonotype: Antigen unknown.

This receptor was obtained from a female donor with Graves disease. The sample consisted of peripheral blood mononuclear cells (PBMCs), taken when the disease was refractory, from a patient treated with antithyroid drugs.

The CDR3 nucleotides are TGTGCCAGCAGCTTAGGGGGGGGGACAGATAATGAAAAACTGTTTTTT. Translating it yields CASSLGGGTDNEKLFF. The chain uses TRBV7-2 and TRBJ1-4, with TRBD1 matching over 7 bases. This CDR3 is 16 amino acids long. Germline V gene sequence: CDR1 SGHTA, CDR2 FQGNSA. The J segment lost 4 bases and the V segment lost 1 base, leaving 6 bases of the junction unmatched. Full variable domain (rest looked up from reference TRBV7-2 and TRBJ1-4): GAGVSQSPSNKVTEKGKDVELRCDPISGHTALYWYRQSLGQGLEFLIYFQGNSAPDKSGLPSDRFSAERTGGSVSTLTIQRTQQEDSAVYLCASSLGGGTDNEKLFFGSGTQLSVL.